This T cell receptor beta chain was captured by sequencing in a study of blood T cell repertoires in COVID-19. Between the trimmed V and J ends, which lost 3 bases and 3 bases, there was a span of 16 bases. CDR1 is SGDLS and CDR2 is YYNGEE in the germline V gene. The CDR3 has 15 amino acids. Measured with immunoSEQ multiplex PCR; TCRdb has only the in-frame clones, and not every one. There are about 180,000 clones in the sample; approximately 81% occur only once, and about 18% lies in the top ten. Sample: peripheral blood. This sequence was found in a person aged 70 to 85 with COVID-19, enrolled during active disease. J is TRBJ2-7 and V is TRBV9, with D tentatively TRBD2 (6 bases). CDR3 loop: CASSAGAGSIYEQYF. Here the CDR3 DNA reads TGTGCCAGCAGCGCGGGAGCCGGGAGCATCTACGAGCAGTACTTC. Full variable domain (remainder filled in from reference TRBV9 and TRBJ2-7): DSGVTQTPKHLITATGQRVTLRCSPRSGDLSVYWYQQSLDQGLQFLIQYYNGEERAKGNILERFSAQQFPDLHSELNLSSLELGDSALYFCASSAGAGSIYEQYFGPGTRLTVT.